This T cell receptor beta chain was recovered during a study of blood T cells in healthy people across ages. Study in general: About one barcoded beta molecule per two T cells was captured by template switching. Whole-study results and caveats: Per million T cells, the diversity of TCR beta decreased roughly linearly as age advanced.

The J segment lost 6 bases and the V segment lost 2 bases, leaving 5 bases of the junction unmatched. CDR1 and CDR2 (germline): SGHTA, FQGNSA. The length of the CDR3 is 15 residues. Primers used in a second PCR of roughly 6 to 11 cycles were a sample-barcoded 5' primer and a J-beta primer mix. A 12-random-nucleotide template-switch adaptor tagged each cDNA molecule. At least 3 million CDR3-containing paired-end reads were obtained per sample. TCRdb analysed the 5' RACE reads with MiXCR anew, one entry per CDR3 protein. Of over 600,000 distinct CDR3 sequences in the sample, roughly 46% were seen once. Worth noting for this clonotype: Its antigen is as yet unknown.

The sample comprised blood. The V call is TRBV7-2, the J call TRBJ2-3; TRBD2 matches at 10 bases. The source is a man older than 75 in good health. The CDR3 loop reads CASSLTSGMSDTQYF. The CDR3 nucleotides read TGTGCCAGCAGCTTAACTAGCGGGATGTCGGATACGCAGTATTTT.